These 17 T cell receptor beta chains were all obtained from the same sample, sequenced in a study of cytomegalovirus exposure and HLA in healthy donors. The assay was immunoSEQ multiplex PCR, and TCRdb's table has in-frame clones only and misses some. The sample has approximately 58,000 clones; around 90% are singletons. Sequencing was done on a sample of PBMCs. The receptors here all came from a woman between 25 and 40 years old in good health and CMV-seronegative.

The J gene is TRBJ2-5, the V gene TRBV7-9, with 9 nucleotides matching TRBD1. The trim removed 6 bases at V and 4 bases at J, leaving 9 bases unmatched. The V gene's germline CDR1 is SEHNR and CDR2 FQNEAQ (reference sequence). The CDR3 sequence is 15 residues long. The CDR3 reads CASSFWDRVGETQYF. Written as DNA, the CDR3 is TGTGCCAGCAGTTTTTGGGACAGGGTGGGAGAGACCCAGTACTTC.

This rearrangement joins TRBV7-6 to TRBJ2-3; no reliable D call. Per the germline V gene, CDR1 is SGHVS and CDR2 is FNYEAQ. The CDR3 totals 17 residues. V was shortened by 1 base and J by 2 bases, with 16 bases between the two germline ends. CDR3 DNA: TGTGCCAGCAGCTTAGGAGAACTCACCCAAATCACAGATACGCAGTATTTT. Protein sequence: CASSLGELTQITDTQYF.

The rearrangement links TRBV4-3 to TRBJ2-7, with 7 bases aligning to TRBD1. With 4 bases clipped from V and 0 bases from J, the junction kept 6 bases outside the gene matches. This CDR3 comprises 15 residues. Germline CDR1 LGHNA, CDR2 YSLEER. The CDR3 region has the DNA TGCGCCAGCAGCCTCGGACAGGATAGCTCCTACGAGCAGTACTTC. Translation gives CASSLGQDSSYEQYF.

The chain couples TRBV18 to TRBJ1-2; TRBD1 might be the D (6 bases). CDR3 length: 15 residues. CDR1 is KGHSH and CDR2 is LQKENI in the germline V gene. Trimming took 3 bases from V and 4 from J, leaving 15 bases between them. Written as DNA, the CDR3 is TGTGCCAGCTCACCGGTGCTGGGGGCCGGCTATGGCTACACCTTC. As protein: CASSPVLGAGYGYTF.

CDR3 amino acids: CASSKGSSTGTGGAETQYF. The DNA for the CDR3 is TGTGCCAGCAGCAAAGGTTCGTCGACCGGGACAGGGGGTGCTGAGACCCAGTACTTC. The chain links TRBV5-4 to TRBJ2-5; 11 bases line up with TRBD1. Trimming at V came to 4 bases and at J to 5 bases, leaving 19 bases not matched to a gene. Germline V lookup: CDR1 SGHNT, CDR2 YYREEE (reference sequence). CDR3 length equals 19 residues.

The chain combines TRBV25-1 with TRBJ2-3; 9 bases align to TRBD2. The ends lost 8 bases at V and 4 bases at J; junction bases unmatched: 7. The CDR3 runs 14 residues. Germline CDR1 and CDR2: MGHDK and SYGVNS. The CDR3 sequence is CASDSGRHPDTQYF. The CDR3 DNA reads TGTGCCAGCGATAGCGGGAGACACCCAGATACGCAGTATTTT.

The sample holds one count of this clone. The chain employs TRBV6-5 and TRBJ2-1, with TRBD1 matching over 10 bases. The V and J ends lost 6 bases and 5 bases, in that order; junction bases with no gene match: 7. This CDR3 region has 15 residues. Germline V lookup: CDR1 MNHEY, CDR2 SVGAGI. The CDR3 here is CASSSGTGVNNEQFF. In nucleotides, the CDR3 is TGTGCCAGCAGCTCCGGGACAGGGGTAAACAATGAGCAGTTCTTC.

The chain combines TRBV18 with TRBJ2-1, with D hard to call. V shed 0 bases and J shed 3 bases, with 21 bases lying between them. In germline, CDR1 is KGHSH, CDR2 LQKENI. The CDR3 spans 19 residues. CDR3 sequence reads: CASSPPISVHANLYNEQFF. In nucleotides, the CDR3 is TGTGCCAGCTCACCACCGATTTCTGTCCACGCGAATCTCTACAATGAGCAGTTCTTC.

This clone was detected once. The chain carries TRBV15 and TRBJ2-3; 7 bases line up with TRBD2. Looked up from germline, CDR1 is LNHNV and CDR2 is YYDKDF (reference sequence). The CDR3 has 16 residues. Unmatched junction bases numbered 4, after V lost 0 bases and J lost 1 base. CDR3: CATSRDGAGGTDTQYF. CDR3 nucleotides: TGTGCCACCAGCAGAGACGGTGCGGGGGGCACAGATACGCAGTATTTT.

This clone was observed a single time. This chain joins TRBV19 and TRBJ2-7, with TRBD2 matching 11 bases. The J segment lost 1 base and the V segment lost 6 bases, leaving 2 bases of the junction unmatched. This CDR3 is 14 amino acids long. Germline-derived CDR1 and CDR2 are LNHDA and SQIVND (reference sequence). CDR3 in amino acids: CASRRTSGSYEQYF. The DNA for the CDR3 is TGTGCCAGTAGACGGACTAGCGGGTCCTACGAGCAGTACTTC.

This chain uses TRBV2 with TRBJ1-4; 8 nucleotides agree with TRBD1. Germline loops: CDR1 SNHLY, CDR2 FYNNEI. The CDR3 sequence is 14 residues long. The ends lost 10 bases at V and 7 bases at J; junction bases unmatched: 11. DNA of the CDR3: TGTGCCACCATTCAAACAGGGGGAGGTGAAAAACTGTTTTTT. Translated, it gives CATIQTGGGEKLFF.

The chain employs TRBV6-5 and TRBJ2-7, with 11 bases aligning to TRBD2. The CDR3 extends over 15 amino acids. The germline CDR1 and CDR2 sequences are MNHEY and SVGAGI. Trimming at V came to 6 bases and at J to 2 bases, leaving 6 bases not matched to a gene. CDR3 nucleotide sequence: TGTGCCAGCAGCCTGGTAGCGGGAGGGCCCTACGAGCAGTACTTC. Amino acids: CASSLVAGGPYEQYF.

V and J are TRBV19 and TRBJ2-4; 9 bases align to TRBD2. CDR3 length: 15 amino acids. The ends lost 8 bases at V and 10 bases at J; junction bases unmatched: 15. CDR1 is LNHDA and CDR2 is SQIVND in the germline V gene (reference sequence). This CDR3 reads CASSIGGRAYPIQYF. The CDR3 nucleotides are TGTGCCAGTTCTATTGGCGGGAGGGCCTATCCGATTCAGTACTTC.

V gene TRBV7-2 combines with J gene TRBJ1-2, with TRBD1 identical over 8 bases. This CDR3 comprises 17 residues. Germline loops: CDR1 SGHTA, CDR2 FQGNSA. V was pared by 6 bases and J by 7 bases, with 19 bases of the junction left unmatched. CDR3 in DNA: TGTGCCAGCAGTTCAGACATGTCAGGGGGCGGTGGAGGTGGCTACACCTTC. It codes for CASSSDMSGGGGGGYTF. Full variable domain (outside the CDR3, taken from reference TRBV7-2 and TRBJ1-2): GAGVSQSPSNKVTEKGKDVELRCDPISGHTALYWYRQSLGQGLEFLIYFQGNSAPDKSGLPSDRFSAERTGGSVSTLTIQRTQQEDSAVYLCASSSDMSGGGGGGYTFGSGTRLTVV.

The CDR3 sequence: CASSTWGRSGYTF. CDR3 DNA sequence: TGTGCCAGTAGCACCTGGGGGCGGAGTGGCTACACCTTC. The genes are TRBV19 and TRBJ1-2; D is perhaps TRBD1 (6 bases). The germline gives CDR1 LNHDA, CDR2 SQIVND (reference sequence). This CDR3 has 13 amino acids. V dropped 6 bases and J dropped 7 bases, with 15 bases sitting between them.

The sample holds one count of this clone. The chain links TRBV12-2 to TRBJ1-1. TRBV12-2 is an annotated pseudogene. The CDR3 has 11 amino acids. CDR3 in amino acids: CASVCVGEAFF. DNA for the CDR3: TGTGCAAGTGTCTGCGTTGGTGAAGCTTTCTTT.

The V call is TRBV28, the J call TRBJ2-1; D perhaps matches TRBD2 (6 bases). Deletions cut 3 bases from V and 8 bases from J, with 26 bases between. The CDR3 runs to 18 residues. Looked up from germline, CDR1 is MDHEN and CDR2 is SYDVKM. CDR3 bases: TGTGCCAGCAGTTTTCTTTTTGGGCTAGCGAGCGTTGGCTATGAGCAGTTCTTC. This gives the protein CASSFLFGLASVGYEQFF.